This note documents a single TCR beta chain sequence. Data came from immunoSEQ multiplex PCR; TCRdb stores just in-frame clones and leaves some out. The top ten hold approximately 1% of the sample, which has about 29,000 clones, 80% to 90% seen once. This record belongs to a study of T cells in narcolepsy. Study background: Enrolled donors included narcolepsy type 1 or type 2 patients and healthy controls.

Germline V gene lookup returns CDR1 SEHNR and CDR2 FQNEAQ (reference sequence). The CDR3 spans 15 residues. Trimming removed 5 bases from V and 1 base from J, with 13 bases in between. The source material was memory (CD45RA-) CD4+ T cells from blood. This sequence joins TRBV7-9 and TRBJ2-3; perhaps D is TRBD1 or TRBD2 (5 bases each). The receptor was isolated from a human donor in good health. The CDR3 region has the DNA TGTGCCAGCAGCCTCCGGGACCTCCGCACAGATACGCAGTATTTT. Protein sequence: CASSLRDLRTDTQYF.